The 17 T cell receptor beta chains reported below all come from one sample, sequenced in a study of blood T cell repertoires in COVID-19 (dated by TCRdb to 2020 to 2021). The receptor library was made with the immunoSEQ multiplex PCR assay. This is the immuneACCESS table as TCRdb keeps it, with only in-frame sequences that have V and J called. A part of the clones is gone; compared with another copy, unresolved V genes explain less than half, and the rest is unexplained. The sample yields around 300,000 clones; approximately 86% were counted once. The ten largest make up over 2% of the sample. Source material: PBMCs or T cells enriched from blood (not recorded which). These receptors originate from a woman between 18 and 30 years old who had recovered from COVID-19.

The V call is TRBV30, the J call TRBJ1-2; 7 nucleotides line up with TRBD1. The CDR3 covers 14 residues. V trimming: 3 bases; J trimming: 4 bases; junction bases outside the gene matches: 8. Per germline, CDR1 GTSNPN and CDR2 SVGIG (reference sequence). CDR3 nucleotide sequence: TGTGCCTGGAGCGGGACAGCGGGGGGCTATGGCTACACCTTC. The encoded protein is CAWSGTAGGYGYTF.

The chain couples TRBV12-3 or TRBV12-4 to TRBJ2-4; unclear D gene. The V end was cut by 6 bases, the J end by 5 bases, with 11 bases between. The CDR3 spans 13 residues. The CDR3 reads CASSSWAENIQYF. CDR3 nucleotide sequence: TGTGCCAGCAGCTCCTGGGCTGAAAACATTCAGTACTTC.

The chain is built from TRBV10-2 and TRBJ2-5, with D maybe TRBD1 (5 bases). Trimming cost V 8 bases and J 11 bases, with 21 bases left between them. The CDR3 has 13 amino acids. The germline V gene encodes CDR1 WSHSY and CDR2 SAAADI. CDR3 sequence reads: CASSVGQKYVQYF. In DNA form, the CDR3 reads TGCGCCAGCTCTGTGGGGCAGAAGTACGTGCAGTACTTC.

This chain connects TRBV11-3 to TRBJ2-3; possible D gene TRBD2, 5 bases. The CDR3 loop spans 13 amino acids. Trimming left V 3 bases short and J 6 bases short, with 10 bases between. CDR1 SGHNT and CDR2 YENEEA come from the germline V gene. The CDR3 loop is CASSLEEGDTQYF. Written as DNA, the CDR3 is TGTGCCAGCAGCTTGGAGGAAGGGGATACGCAGTATTTT. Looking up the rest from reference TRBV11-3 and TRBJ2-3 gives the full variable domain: EAGVVQSPRYKIIEKKQPVAFWCNPISGHNTLYWYLQNLGQGPELLIRYENEEAVDDSQLPKDRFSAERLKGVDSTLKIQPAELGDSAVYLCASSLEEGDTQYFGPGTRLTVL.

As DNA, the CDR3 is TGTGCCATCAGTGAGTCTGGAGGGAGTGGATCGGTGGAGCAGTACTTC. Translating it yields CAISESGGSGSVEQYF. This rearrangement joins TRBV10-3 to TRBJ2-7, with D maybe TRBD2 (6 bases). The germline CDR1 and CDR2 sequences are ENHRY and SYGVKD. The CDR3 runs 16 residues. Between the trimmed V and J ends, which lost 0 bases and 7 bases, there was a span of 19 bases.

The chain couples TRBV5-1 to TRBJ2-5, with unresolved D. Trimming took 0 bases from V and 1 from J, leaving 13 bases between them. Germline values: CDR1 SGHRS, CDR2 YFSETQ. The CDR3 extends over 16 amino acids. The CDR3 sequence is CASSLDRVRPQETQYF. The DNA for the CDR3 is TGCGCCAGCAGCTTGGATCGGGTCAGACCCCAAGAGACCCAGTACTTC.

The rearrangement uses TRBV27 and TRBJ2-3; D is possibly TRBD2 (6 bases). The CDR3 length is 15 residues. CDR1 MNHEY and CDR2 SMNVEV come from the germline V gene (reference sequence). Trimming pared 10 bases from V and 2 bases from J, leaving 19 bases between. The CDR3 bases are TGTGCCATATCAGCGGGCCTTGGGAACACAGATACGCAGTATTTT. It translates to CAISAGLGNTDTQYF.

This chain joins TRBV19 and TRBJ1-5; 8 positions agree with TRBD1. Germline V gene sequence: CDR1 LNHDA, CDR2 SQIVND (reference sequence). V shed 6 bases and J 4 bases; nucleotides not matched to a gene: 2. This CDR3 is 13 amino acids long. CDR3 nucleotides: TGTGCCAGTAGGACAGGGGTGAATCAGCCCCAGCATTTT. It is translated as CASRTGVNQPQHF. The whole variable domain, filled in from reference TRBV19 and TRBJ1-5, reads DGGITQSPKYLFRKEGQNVTLSCEQNLNHDAMYWYRQDPGQGLRLIYYSQIVNDFQKGDIAEGYSVSREKKESFPLTVTSAQKNPTAFYLCASRTGVNQPQHFGDGTRLSIL.

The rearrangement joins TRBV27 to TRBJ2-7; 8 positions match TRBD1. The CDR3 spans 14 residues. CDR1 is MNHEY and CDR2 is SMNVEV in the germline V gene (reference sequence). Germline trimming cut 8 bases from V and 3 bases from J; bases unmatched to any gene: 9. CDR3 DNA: TGTGCCAGCTCTTTCAAAACAGGGGGCTACGAGCAGTACTTC. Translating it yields CASSFKTGGYEQYF.

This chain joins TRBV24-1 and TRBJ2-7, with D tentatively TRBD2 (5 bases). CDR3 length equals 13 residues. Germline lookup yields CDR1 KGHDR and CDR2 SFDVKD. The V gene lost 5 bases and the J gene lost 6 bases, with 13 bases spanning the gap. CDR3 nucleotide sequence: TGTGCCACCAGTGCTAAACTAGAGACCGAGCAGTACTTC. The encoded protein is CATSAKLETEQYF.

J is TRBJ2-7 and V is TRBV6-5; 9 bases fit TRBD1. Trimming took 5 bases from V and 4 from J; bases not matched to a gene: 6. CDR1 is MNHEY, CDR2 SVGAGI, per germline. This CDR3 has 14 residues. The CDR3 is CASSRGDRGYEQYF. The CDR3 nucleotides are TGTGCCAGCAGTAGGGGAGACAGGGGGTACGAGCAGTACTTC.

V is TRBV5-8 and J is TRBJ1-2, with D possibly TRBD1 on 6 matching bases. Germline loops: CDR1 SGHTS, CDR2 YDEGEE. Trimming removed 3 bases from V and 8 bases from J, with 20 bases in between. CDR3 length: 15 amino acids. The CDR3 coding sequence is TGTGCCAGCAGCTATATCGTACAGGGAAGCGAAGGCTACACCTTC. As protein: CASSYIVQGSEGYTF.

The CDR3 DNA sequence: TGTGCCAGCTCAGCGGGGGCAAACACTGAAGCTTTCTTT. This gives the protein CASSAGANTEAFF. The chain employs TRBV18 and TRBJ1-1; TRBD1 is a possible D gene (6 bases). This CDR3 contains 13 residues. Germline V gene sequence: CDR1 KGHSH, CDR2 LQKENI. Trimming removed 5 bases at V and 2 bases at J, with 9 bases between.

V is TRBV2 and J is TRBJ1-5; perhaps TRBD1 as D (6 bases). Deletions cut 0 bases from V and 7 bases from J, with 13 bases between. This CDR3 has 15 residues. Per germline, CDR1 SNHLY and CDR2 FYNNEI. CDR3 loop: CASSEAQTGLQPQHF. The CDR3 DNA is TGTGCCAGCAGTGAAGCGCAAACAGGGTTACAGCCCCAGCATTTT.

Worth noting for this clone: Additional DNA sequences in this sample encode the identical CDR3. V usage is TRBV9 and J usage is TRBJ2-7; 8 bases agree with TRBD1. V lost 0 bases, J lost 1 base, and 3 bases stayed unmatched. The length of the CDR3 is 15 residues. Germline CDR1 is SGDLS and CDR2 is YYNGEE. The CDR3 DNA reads TGTGCCAGCAGCGTAGGCGGACAGGGATCCTACGAGCAGTACTTC. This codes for CASSVGGQGSYEQYF.

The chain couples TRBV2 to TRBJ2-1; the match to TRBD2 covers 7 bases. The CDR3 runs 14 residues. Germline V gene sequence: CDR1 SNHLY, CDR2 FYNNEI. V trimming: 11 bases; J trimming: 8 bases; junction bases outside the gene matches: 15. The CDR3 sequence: CAGQGAGVRDEQFF. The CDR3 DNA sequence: TGTGCCGGCCAGGGTGCGGGAGTGAGGGATGAGCAGTTCTTC.

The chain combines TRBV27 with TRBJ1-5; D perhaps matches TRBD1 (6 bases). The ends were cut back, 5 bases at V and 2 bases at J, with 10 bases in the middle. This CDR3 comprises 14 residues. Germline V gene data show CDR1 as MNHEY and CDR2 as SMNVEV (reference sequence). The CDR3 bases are TGTGCCAGCAGTAGCAGACAGGGCAATCAGCCCCAGCATTTT. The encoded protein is CASSSRQGNQPQHF.